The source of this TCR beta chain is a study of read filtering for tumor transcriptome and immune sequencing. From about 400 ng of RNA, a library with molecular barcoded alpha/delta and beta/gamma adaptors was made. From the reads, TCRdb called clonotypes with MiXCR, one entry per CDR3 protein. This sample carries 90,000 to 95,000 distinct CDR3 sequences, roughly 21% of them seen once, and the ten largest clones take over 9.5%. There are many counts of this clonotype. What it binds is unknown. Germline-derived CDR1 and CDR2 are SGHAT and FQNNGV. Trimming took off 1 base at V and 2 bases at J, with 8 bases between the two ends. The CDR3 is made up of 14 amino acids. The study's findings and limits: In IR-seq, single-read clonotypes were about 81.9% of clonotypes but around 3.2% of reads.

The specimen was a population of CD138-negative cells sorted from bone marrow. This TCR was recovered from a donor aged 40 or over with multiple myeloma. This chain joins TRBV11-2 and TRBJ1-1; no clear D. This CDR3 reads CASSLVPGNTEAFF. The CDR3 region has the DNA TGTGCCAGCAGCTTAGTTCCAGGAAACACTGAAGCTTTCTTT. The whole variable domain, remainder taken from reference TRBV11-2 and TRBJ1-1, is EAGVAQSPRYKIIEKRQSVAFWCNPISGHATLYWYQQILGQGPKLLIQFQNNGVVDDSQLPKDRFSAERLKGVDSTLKIQPAKLEDSAVYLCASSLVPGNTEAFFGQGTRLTVV.